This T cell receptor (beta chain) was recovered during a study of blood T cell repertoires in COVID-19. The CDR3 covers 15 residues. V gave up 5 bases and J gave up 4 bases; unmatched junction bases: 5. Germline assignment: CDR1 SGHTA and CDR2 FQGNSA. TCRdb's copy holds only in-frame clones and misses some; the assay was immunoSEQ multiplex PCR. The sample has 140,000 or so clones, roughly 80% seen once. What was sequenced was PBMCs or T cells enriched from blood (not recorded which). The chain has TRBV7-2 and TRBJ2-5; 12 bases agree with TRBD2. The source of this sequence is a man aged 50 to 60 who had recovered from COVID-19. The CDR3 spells CASSKLAGGRETQYF. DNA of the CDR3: TGTGCCAGCAGCAAGCTAGCGGGGGGGCGAGAGACCCAGTACTTC.